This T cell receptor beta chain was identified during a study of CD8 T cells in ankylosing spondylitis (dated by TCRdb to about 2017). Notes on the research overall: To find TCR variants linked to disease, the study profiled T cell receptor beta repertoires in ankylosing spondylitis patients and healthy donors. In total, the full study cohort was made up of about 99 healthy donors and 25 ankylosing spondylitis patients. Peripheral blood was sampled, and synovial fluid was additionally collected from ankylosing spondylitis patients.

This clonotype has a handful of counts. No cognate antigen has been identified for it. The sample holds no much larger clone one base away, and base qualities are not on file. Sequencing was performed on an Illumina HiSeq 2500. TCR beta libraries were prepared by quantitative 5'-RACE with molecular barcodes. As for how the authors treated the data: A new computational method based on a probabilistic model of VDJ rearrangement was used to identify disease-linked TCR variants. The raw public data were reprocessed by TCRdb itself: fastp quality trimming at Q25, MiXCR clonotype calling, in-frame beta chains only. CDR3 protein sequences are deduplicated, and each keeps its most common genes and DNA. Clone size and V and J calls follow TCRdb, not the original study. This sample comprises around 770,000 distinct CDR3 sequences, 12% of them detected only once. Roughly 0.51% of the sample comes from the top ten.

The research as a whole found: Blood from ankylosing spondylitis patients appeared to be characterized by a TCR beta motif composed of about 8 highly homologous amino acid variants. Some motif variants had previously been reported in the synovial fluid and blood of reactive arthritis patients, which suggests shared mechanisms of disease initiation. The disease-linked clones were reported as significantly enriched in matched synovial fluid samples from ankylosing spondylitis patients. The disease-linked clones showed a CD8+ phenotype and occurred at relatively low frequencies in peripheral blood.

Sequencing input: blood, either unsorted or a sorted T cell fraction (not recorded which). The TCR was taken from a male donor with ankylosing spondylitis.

The CDR3 protein is CSAPTDTDTQYF. The DNA sequence follows: TGCAGTGCCCCGACAGACACAGATACGCAGTATTTT. The chain couples TRBV20-1 to TRBJ2-3; TRBD1 is perhaps the D gene, given 5 matching bases. The junction shows trimming of 6 bases on V and 2 bases on J, plus 9 bases between the germline ends. The cysteine opens and the phenylalanine closes a CDR3 of 12 amino acids. This entry keeps only the CDR3 DNA: 36 bases, framed from base 1. The germline V gene (reference sequence) supplies CDR1 DFQATT and CDR2 SNEGSKA.